The source of this TCR beta chain is a study of prognosis after radiotherapy for stage I lung cancer. As for the study in general: The 10 to 15 male and about six female patients were aged roughly 53 to 95, median roughly 70 years. The patient group included nobody who received concurrent therapy with stereotactic body radiotherapy.

Germline assignment: CDR1 SGHTA and CDR2 FQGTGA. CDR3 size: 18 residues. Two-round multiplex PCR, the amplification method, yielded TCR beta CDR3 from genomic DNA. Individual primers that were specific to each TRBV and TRBJ gene served in first-round PCR. TCRdb recomputed calls from the multiplex PCR reads with MiXCR, one row per CDR3 protein. The table lists fewer than 25,000 distinct CDR3 sequences, 55% of them singletons. Points from the study as a whole: Patients who went on to get distant metastases had lower Shannon entropy after stereotactic body radiation therapy. A fall in unique TCR clone counts followed stereotactic body radiation therapy, with medians of roughly 9,900 versus 7,200.

A word on this clonotype: Its antigen is unidentified. The junction and the germline gene differ at one end; a read error may be behind it.

The starting material was PBMCs, obtained before or after stereotactic body radiation therapy (not recorded which). The J gene is TRBJ1-5, the V gene TRBV7-3; D not certain. This TCR was sampled from a donor aged 50 or older with non-small cell lung cancer. CDR3 residues: CASSPHTPGARSNKPQHF. CDR3 DNA sequence: TGTGCCAGCAGCCCACATACCCCAGGTGCCCGTAGCAATAAGCCCCAGCATTTT.